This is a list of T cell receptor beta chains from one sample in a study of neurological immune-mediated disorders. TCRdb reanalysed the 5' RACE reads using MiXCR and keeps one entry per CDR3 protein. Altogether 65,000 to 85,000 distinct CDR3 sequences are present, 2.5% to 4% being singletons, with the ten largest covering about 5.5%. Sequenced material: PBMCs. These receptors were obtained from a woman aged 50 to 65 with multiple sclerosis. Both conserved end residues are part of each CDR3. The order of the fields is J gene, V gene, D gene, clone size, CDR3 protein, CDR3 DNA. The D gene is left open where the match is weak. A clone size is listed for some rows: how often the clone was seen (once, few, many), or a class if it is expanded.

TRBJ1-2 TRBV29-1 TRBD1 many CSVATGVYGYTF TGCAGCGTTGCGACAGGGGTCTATGGCTACACCTTC
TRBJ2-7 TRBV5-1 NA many CASSLTKQGRTSYEQYF TGCGCCAGCAGCTTAACCAAACAGGGAAGGACTTCCTACGAGCAGTACTTC
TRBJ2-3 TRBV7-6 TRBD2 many CASSLKGGIISADTQYF TGTGCCAGCAGCTTAAAGGGAGGGATTATAAGTGCGGATACGCAGTATTTT
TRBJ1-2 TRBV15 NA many CATSRTVGHYGYTF TGTGCCACCAGCAGAACGGTGGGGCACTATGGCTACACCTTC
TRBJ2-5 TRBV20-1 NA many CSARRGAGETQYF TGCAGTGCTAGGCGAGGGGCGGGGGAGACCCAGTACTTC
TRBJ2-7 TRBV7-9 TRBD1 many CASSSGTGTYEQYF TGTGCCAGCAGTTCCGGGACAGGGACCTACGAGCAGTACTTC
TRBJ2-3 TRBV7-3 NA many CASSLYGSHTQYF TGTGCCAGCAGCTTATATGGGTCGCATACGCAGTATTTT
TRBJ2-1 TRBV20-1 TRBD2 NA CSARDLLSGGSRGQFF TGCAGTGCTAGAGATCTACTTAGCGGGGGATCAAGAGGGCAGTTCTTC
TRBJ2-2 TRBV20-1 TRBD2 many CSARLAGVSAGELFF TGCAGTGCTCGATTGGCGGGAGTAAGCGCCGGGGAGCTGTTTTTT
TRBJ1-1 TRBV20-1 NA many CSASWGARTEAFF TGCAGTGCGAGCTGGGGGGCGCGCACTGAAGCTTTCTTT
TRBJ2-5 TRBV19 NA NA CASSMDHQETQYF TGTGCCAGTAGTATGGACCACCAAGAGACCCAGTACTTC
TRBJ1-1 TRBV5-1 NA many CASSFRRTNTEAFF TGCGCCAGCAGCTTTAGACGGACGAACACTGAAGCTTTCTTT
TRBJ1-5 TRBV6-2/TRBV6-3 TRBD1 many CASRDSPRGAQPQHF TGTGCCAGCAGGGACAGTCCCAGGGGGGCTCAGCCCCAGCATTTT
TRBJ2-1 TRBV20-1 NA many CSAREPGGNNEQFF TGCAGTGCTAGAGAGCCGGGGGGCAACAATGAGCAGTTCTTC
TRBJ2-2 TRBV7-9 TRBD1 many CASSLRQGSTGELFF TGTGCCAGCAGCTTAAGACAGGGGAGTACCGGGGAGCTGTTTTTT
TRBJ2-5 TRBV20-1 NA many CSARRDTQETQYF TGCAGTGCTAGACGGGACACCCAAGAGACCCAGTACTTC
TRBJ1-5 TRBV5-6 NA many CASSLVGVEQPQHF TGTGCCAGCAGCTTAGTGGGAGTGGAACAGCCCCAGCATTTT
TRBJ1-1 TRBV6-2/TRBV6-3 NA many CASSPTPGFVADTEAFF TGTGCCAGCAGCCCGACCCCAGGGTTCGTCGCGGACACTGAAGCTTTCTTT
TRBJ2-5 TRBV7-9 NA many CASSKPGRGYETQYF TGTGCCAGCAGCAAACCCGGCAGGGGCTACGAGACCCAGTACTTC
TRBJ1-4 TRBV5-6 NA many CASSRDGGLNEKLFF TGTGCCAGCAGCCGGGACGGCGGCCTCAATGAAAAACTGTTTTTT
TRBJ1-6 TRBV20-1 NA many CSARRGNNSPLHF TGCAGTGCTCGCAGGGGTAATAATTCACCCCTCCACTTT
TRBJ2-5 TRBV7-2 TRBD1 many CASRLAGQGQETQYF TGTGCCAGCAGGTTGGCGGGACAGGGTCAAGAGACCCAGTACTTC
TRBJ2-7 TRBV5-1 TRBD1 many CASSLIGTGGYEQYF TGCGCCAGCAGCTTAATCGGGACAGGGGGCTACGAGCAGTACTTC
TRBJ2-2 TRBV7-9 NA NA CASSLGRAASAYGELFF TGTGCCAGCAGCTTGGGACGGGCCGCCTCGGCGTACGGGGAGCTGTTTTTT
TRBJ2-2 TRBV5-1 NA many CASSPEGALELFF TGCGCCAGCAGCCCCGAAGGGGCCTTGGAGCTGTTTTTT
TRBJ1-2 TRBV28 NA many CASSFVAGSPGYTF TGTGCCAGCAGTTTTGTTGCAGGGAGTCCGGGCTACACCTTC
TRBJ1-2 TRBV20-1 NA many CSARPGRGYTF TGCAGTGCGAGACCGGGGAGAGGCTACACCTTC
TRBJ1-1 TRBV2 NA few CATNNEVWDTEAFF TGTGCCACCAACAATGAGGTTTGGGACACTGAAGCTTTCTTT
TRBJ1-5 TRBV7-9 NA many CASSLDGNQPQHF TGTGCCAGCAGCTTAGACGGGAATCAGCCCCAGCATTTT
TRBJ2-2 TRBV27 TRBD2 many CASSFSLAGGGTGELFF TGTGCCAGCAGTTTCAGCCTAGCGGGAGGGGGGACCGGGGAGCTGTTTTTT
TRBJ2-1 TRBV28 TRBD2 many CASSFPRRGGTLYNEQFF TGTGCCAGCAGTTTTCCCCGCCGGGGGGGAACTCTTTACAATGAGCAGTTCTTC
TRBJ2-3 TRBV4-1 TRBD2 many CASSQGPGTSGRARTQYF TGCGCCAGCAGCCAAGGCCCAGGGACTAGCGGAAGAGCGAGGACGCAGTATTTT
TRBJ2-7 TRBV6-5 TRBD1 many CATRTGPYYEQYF TGTGCCACCAGGACAGGACCCTACTACGAGCAGTACTTC
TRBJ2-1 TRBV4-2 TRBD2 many CASSQVGGGPNEQFF TGTGCCAGCAGCCAAGTCGGGGGAGGGCCCAATGAGCAGTTCTTC
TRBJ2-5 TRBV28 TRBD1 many CASSLWGQIQETQYF TGTGCCAGCAGTTTATGGGGACAGATACAAGAGACCCAGTACTTC
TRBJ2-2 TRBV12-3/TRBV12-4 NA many CASSPNLGAGELFF TGTGCCAGCAGTCCCAACCTCGGGGCCGGGGAGCTGTTTTTT
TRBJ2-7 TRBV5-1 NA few CDSSLGYEQYF TGCGACAGCAGCTTAGGCTACGAGCAGTACTTC
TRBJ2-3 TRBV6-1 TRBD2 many CASSELAGPDTQYF TGTGCCAGCAGTGAACTAGCGGGGCCAGATACGCAGTATTTT
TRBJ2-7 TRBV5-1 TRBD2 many CASSLGLAGANEQYF TGCGCCAGCAGCTTGGGACTAGCGGGAGCGAATGAACAGTACTTC
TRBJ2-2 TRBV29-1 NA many CSVGANTGELFF TGCAGCGTGGGAGCGAACACCGGGGAGCTGTTTTTT
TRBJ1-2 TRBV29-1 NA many CSVQIDGVGVNYGYTF TGCAGCGTTCAAATTGATGGGGTGGGCGTTAACTATGGCTACACCTTC
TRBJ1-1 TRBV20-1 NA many CSAPGLPEGAFF TGCAGTGCCCCGGGACTACCCGAAGGAGCTTTCTTT
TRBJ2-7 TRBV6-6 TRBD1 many CASSYSGQGAYEQYF TGTGCCAGCAGTTACTCGGGGCAGGGGGCCTACGAGCAGTACTTC
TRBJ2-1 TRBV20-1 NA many CSARGRRALNNEQFF TGCAGTGCTCGAGGGCGGAGGGCTTTGAACAATGAGCAGTTCTTC
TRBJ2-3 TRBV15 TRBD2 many CATRKAGAGTDTQYF TGTGCCACCAGAAAAGCGGGGGCCGGCACAGATACGCAGTATTTT
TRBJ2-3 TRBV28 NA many CASSSAGSTDTQYF TGTGCCAGCAGTTCGGCGGGGAGCACAGATACGCAGTATTTT
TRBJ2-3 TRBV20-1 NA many CSARIQSGTDTQYF TGCAGTGCTAGAATCCAAAGCGGCACAGATACGCAGTATTTT
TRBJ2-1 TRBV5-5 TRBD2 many CASSLGQGWLAGDVEQFF TGTGCCAGCAGCTTGGGCCAGGGGTGGCTAGCGGGCGATGTTGAGCAGTTCTTC
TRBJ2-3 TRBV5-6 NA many CASSLAGPFALKADTQYF TGTGCCAGCAGCTTGGCTGGACCCTTCGCGCTTAAGGCAGATACGCAGTATTTT
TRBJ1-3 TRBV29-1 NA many CSVTQGSGNTIYF TGCAGCGTCACCCAGGGGTCTGGAAACACCATATATTTT
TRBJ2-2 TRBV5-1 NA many CASRGTEGTGELFF TGCGCCAGCCGCGGGACAGAGGGAACCGGGGAGCTGTTTTTT
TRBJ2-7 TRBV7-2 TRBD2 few CASSLAGTRSYEQYF TGTGCCAGCAGCTTAGCCGGGACTAGAAGCTACGAGCAGTACTTC
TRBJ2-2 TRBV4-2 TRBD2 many CASSPGLAGGSGELFF TGTGCCAGCAGCCCCGGACTAGCGGGGGGTTCCGGGGAGCTGTTTTTT
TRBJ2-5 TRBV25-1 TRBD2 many CASGPNSGASWTQYF TGTGCCAGCGGCCCCAATAGCGGGGCCTCATGGACCCAGTACTTC